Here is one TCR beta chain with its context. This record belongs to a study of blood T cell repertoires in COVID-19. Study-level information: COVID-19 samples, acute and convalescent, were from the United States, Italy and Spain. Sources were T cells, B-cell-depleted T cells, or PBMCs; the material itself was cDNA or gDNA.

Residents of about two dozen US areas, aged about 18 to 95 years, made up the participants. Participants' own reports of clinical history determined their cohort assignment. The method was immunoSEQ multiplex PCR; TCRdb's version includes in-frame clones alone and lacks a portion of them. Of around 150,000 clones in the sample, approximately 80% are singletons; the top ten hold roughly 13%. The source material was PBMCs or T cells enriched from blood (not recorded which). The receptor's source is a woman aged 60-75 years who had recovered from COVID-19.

CDR3 coding DNA: TGTGCCAGCAGCCGAGGGGGCTTGGCCACTGAAGCTTTCTTT. This translates into CASSRGGLATEAFF. This chain links TRBV3-1 (or the pseudogene TRBV3-2) with TRBJ1-1, with 7 nucleotides matching TRBD1. The length of the CDR3 is 14 residues. J was trimmed by 4 bases and V by 4 bases; bases with no gene match: 6. CDR1 and CDR2 (germline): LGHDT, YNNKEL (reference sequence).